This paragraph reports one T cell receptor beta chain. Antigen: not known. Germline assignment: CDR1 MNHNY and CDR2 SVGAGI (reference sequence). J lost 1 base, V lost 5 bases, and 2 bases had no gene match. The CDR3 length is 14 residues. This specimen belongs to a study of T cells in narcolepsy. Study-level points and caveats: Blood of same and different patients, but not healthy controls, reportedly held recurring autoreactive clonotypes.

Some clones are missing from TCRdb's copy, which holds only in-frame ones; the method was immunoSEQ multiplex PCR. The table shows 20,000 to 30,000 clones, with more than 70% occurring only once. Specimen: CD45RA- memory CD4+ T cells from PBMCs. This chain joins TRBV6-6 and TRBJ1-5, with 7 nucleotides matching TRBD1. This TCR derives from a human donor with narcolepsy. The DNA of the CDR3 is TGTGCCAGCAGTGCGGGACAGAGCAATCAGCCCCAGCATTTT. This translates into CASSAGQSNQPQHF.